These 30 T cell receptor beta chains share one sample of origin, sequenced in a study of control samples from healthy donors and cancer patients. Produced via immunoSEQ multiplex PCR; TCRdb's table is partial and in-frame only. The repertoire holds roughly 95,000 clones, with roughly 90% as singletons. Sequencing was carried out using blood. The receptors were sampled from a human donor in good health. The donor label of this sample is uncertain.

J is TRBJ1-4 and V is TRBV11-2; D is ambiguous. The CDR3 totals 16 residues. In germline, CDR1 is SGHAT, CDR2 FQNNGV. Trimming stripped 5 bases from V and 8 bases from J, with 21 bases between. For the CDR3, the DNA is TGTGCCAGCAGCGAAGAACGTGGGCAGGCGTGGGAAAAACTGTTTTTT. It is translated as CASSEERGQAWEKLFF.

This clone was counted between two and nine times. This chain joins TRBV6-4 and TRBJ2-1; maybe TRBD2 (5 bases). Trimming took off 3 bases at V and 5 bases at J, with 8 bases between the two ends. The CDR3 loop spans 13 amino acids. Germline V gives CDR1 MRHNA, CDR2 SNTAGT. CDR3 sequence reads: CASSETTHNEQFF. CDR3 nucleotide sequence: TGTGCCAGCAGTGAGACTACTCACAATGAGCAGTTCTTC.

This sequence joins TRBV28 and TRBJ2-7; the match to TRBD2 covers 7 bases. CDR3 size: 14 residues. V lost 3 bases, J lost 2 bases, and 4 bases stayed unmatched. Germline CDR1 MDHEN, CDR2 SYDVKM. The CDR3 coding sequence is TGTGCCAGCAGTTTCGACGGGAGGACCTACGAGCAGTACTTC. Residues: CASSFDGRTYEQYF.

The chain uses TRBV2 and TRBJ1-4; D unclear. This CDR3 is 14 amino acids long. Germline CDR1 SNHLY, CDR2 FYNNEI. V lost 5 bases and J 9 bases, leaving 16 bases between the germline ends. The CDR3, as DNA: TGTGCCAGCAGTCAGCAAGGGCGTGATAAAAAACTGTTTTTT. Translating gives CASSQQGRDKKLFF.

The rearrangement links TRBV10-3 to TRBJ1-5; D unclear. The CDR3 sequence is 15 residues long. V lost 2 bases, J lost 0 bases, and 8 bases lay in between. Looked up from germline, CDR1 is ENHRY and CDR2 is SYGVKD. CDR3 nucleotides: TGTGCCATCAGTGAGGGACCCAGTAGCAATCAGCCCCAGCATTTT. Protein sequence: CAISEGPSSNQPQHF.

This clone was counted between two and nine times. The rearrangement uses TRBV29-1 and TRBJ1-5; maybe TRBD1 (5 bases). The germline gives CDR1 SQVTM, CDR2 ANQGSEA. Trimming pared 6 bases from V and 7 bases from J, leaving 16 bases between. The CDR3 has 13 amino acids. The CDR3 nucleotides are TGCAGCGTCTGTAACGGGGACGGGCAGCCCCAGCATTTT. Translated, it gives CSVCNGDGQPQHF.

The genes are TRBV7-6 and TRBJ1-2, with 7 bases aligning to TRBD1. Losses at the gene ends were 5 bases for V and 8 bases for J; bases not matched to a gene: 11. The CDR3 has 14 amino acids. Germline V gene sequence: CDR1 SGHVS, CDR2 FNYEAQ. The DNA for the CDR3 is TGTGCCAGCAGCCCACGACAGGGAGGTCGGGGCTACACCTTC. It is translated as CASSPRQGGRGYTF.

The chain links TRBV18 to TRBJ2-5; D is uncertain. Germline-derived CDR1 and CDR2 are KGHSH and LQKENI. The CDR3 loop spans 13 amino acids. The ends were cut back, 4 bases at V and 4 bases at J, with 10 bases in the middle. This CDR3 is CASSQSELETQYF. CDR3 nucleotides: TGTGCCAGCTCACAGAGCGAACTAGAGACCCAGTACTTC.

V and J are TRBV20-1 and TRBJ2-5; D unclear. The germline CDR1 and CDR2 sequences are DFQATT and SNEGSKA (reference sequence). V dropped 2 bases and J dropped 0 bases, with 1 base sitting between them. This CDR3 is built from 11 residues. This CDR3 reads CSARYQETQYF. The CDR3 DNA reads as TGCAGTGCTAGATACCAAGAGACCCAGTACTTC.

CDR3 in DNA: TGTGCCACCAGCAGAGATCTCCCTCCCACCTACGAGCAGTACGTC. Encoded protein: CATSRDLPPTYEQYV. The chain recombines TRBV15 with TRBJ2-7; D is ambiguous. The length of the CDR3 is 15 residues. Germline CDR1 LNHNV, CDR2 YYDKDF (reference sequence). Trimming stripped 0 bases from V and 2 bases from J, with 11 bases between.

The chain combines TRBV19 with TRBJ2-1; 10 bases agree with TRBD1. V lost 6 bases to trimming and J lost 6 bases; unmatched junction nucleotides: 2. Germline V gives CDR1 LNHDA, CDR2 SQIVND (reference sequence). The CDR3 has 13 residues. CDR3 coding DNA: TGTGCCAGTAGGAGGACAGGGGGCAATGAGCAGTTCTTC. It yields the protein CASRRTGGNEQFF.

In this sample, this clone turned up a few times. The chain has TRBV28 and TRBJ1-6; 10 bases are a match to TRBD1. CDR1 is MDHEN, CDR2 SYDVKM, per germline. The J segment lost 7 bases and the V segment lost 4 bases, leaving 4 bases of the junction unmatched. This CDR3 has 15 amino acids. The CDR3 DNA sequence: TGTGCCAGCAGTTCCCCGACAGGGGGCAATTCACCCCTCCACTTT. Its protein is CASSSPTGGNSPLHF.

This chain joins TRBV11-2 and TRBJ1-5; D is unclear. Trimming pared 4 bases from V and 6 bases from J, leaving 10 bases between. The germline V gene encodes CDR1 SGHAT and CDR2 FQNNGV. The CDR3 is 13 amino acids. CDR3 region: CASSYQEGQPQHF. CDR3 DNA: TGTGCCAGCAGCTACCAGGAGGGTCAGCCCCAGCATTTT.

The CDR3 loop reads CASSTQTDSSYGYTF. DNA for the CDR3: TGTGCCAGCAGTACCCAGACGGATTCGAGCTATGGCTACACCTTC. The gene calls are TRBV6-5 and TRBJ1-2; D call uncertain. V was shortened by 5 bases and J by 4 bases, with 17 bases between the two germline ends. CDR3 length: 15 residues. The germline CDR1 and CDR2 sequences are MNHEY and SVGAGI.

This chain links TRBV27 with TRBJ1-2; TRBD1 aligns across 7 bases. Germline CDR1 is MNHEY and CDR2 is SMNVEV (reference sequence). V lost 4 bases and J lost 3; bases outside the gene matches: 5. The CDR3 length is 14 residues. The CDR3 bases are TGTGCCAGCAGTTCATTAGGGGGCGACTATGGCTACACCTTC. Its translation is CASSSLGGDYGYTF.

The V call is TRBV7-8, the J call TRBJ1-4, with D possibly TRBD1 on 5 matching bases. From germline, CDR1 is SGHVS and CDR2 FQNEAQ. CDR3 length: 14 amino acids. V was cut by 3 bases and J by 8 bases, with 13 bases left in between. The CDR3 sequence: CASSFRRGGEKLFF. In nucleotides, the CDR3 is TGTGCCAGCAGCTTTCGGAGGGGAGGAGAAAAACTGTTTTTT.

This sequence joins TRBV24-1 and TRBJ2-5, with 7 bases matching TRBD1. Trimming took 2 bases from V and 5 from J; bases not matched to a gene: 7. This CDR3 spans 15 amino acids. Germline V gene lookup returns CDR1 KGHDR and CDR2 SFDVKD. Here the CDR3 DNA reads TGTGCCACCAGTGATTATACAGGGGTGGGGGAGACCCAGTACTTC. As protein: CATSDYTGVGETQYF.

This clone appeared a few times. J is TRBJ2-3 and V is TRBV5-4; D gene ambiguous. The CDR3 loop spans 16 amino acids. Germline CDR1 and CDR2: SGHNT and YYREEE (reference sequence). Trimming took 0 bases from V and 1 from J, leaving 12 bases between them. CDR3 sequence: CASSLASVPGTDTQYF. DNA of the CDR3: TGTGCCAGCAGCTTGGCCTCAGTTCCGGGCACAGATACGCAGTATTTT.

The chain has TRBV21-1 and TRBJ1-2. TRBV21-1 counts as a pseudogene. The CDR3 length is 20 residues. CDR3 coding DNA: TGTGCCAGCAGCCCACTGTACTCTCGGGAAAGGGGCTCAGCTCTTTATGGCTACACCTTC. It translates to CASSPLYSRERGSALYGYTF.

The chain employs TRBV19 and TRBJ1-1; 7 bases fit TRBD1. This CDR3 is built from 16 residues. Germline-derived CDR1 and CDR2 are LNHDA and SQIVND (reference sequence). Trimming removed 3 bases from V and 3 bases from J; junction bases left unmatched: 10. This CDR3 reads CASSMNRGRGYTEAFF. As DNA, the CDR3 is TGTGCCAGTAGTATGAACAGGGGCCGAGGGTACACTGAAGCTTTCTTT.

The chain couples TRBV28 to TRBJ1-1; 9 bases are shared with TRBD1. CDR3 length: 13 amino acids. Germline V CDR1 and CDR2: MDHEN, SYDVKM. The ends lost 6 bases at V and 11 bases at J; junction bases unmatched: 10. DNA for the CDR3: TGTGCCAGCAGCCCTGGACAGGGGAGGAGGGCTTTCTTT. Protein: CASSPGQGRRAFF.

This chain links TRBV18 with TRBJ1-2; D uncertain. V lost 6 bases, J lost 4 bases, and 12 bases lay in between. Per the germline V gene, CDR1 is KGHSH and CDR2 is LQKENI. This CDR3 comprises 13 residues. The CDR3 reads CASSLGPSYGYTF. The CDR3 DNA is TGTGCCAGCTCTCTCGGACCGAGCTATGGCTACACCTTC.

In its sample, this clone was seen once. V gene TRBV24-1 combines with J gene TRBJ1-2; 11 bases match TRBD1. This CDR3 has 13 amino acids. V gave up 7 bases and J gave up 4 bases; unmatched junction bases: 1. Germline V lookup: CDR1 KGHDR, CDR2 SFDVKD. CDR3 coding DNA: TGTGCCACCAGCGGGACAGGGGGCTATGGCTACACCTTC. It translates to CATSGTGGYGYTF.

V gene TRBV6-4 combines with J gene TRBJ2-5; 11 positions match TRBD2. V was pared by 5 bases and J by 1 base, with 3 bases of the junction left unmatched. The CDR3 runs to 15 residues. Germline values: CDR1 MRHNA, CDR2 SNTAGT. The CDR3 is CASSRTSGGQETQYF. CDR3 DNA sequence: TGTGCCAGCAGTCGTACTAGCGGGGGCCAAGAGACCCAGTACTTC.

The chain uses TRBV30 and TRBJ2-1; 7 positions agree with TRBD2. Trimming removed 7 bases from V and 0 bases from J; junction bases left unmatched: 3. Germline V gene lookup returns CDR1 GTSNPN and CDR2 SVGIG (reference sequence). The CDR3 sequence is 13 residues long. This CDR3 is CAYGGISYNEQFF. CDR3 nucleotides: TGTGCCTACGGGGGGATCTCCTACAATGAGCAGTTCTTC.

Only one count was recorded for this clone. The chain links TRBV19 to TRBJ2-1; D unclear. Looked up from germline, CDR1 is LNHDA and CDR2 is SQIVND (reference sequence). This CDR3 comprises 16 residues. Trimming left V 1 base short and J 6 bases short, with 16 bases between. CDR3 region: CASSIGRHPGPNEQFF. The CDR3 coding sequence is TGTGCCAGTAGTATAGGGCGGCACCCCGGCCCCAATGAGCAGTTCTTC. Using reference TRBV19 and TRBJ2-1 for the parts outside the CDR3, the full variable domain is DGGITQSPKYLFRKEGQNVTLSCEQNLNHDAMYWYRQDPGQGLRLIYYSQIVNDFQKGDIAEGYSVSREKKESFPLTVTSAQKNPTAFYLCASSIGRHPGPNEQFFGPGTRLTVL.

The chain joins TRBV3-1 (or the pseudogene TRBV3-2) to TRBJ1-2; 7 bases align to TRBD1. This CDR3 spans 14 amino acids. The ends lost 3 bases at V and 2 bases at J; junction bases unmatched: 3. The germline CDR1 and CDR2 sequences are LGHDT and YNNKEL (reference sequence). The CDR3 spells CASSHRGTNYGYTF. The CDR3 DNA is TGTGCCAGCAGCCACAGGGGGACGAACTATGGCTACACCTTC.

The V call is TRBV6-5, the J call TRBJ1-2; D uncertain. The CDR3 sequence is 12 residues long. Germline V gene sequence: CDR1 MNHEY, CDR2 SVGAGI. The V gene lost 4 bases and the J gene lost 4 bases, with 7 bases spanning the gap. The CDR3 bases are TGTGCCAGCAGTTTGGATGGCTATGGCTACACCTTC. Amino acid sequence: CASSLDGYGYTF.

Worth noting for this clone: At one of its ends the junction is not consistent with the germline gene, which may arise from a read error. The chain employs TRBV12-3 or TRBV12-4 and TRBJ1-1, with D tentatively TRBD1 (5 bases). This CDR3 is built from 13 residues. This chain's CDR3 is CASRLAGRTEAFF. The CDR3 bases are TGTGCCAGCAGGTTAGCAGGGAGAACTGAAGCTTTCTTT.

The V and J genes are TRBV11-2 and TRBJ2-3; D call uncertain. The V gene's germline CDR1 is SGHAT and CDR2 FQNNGV. The V end lost 5 bases, the J end lost 6 bases, and 12 bases lay between the germline ends. The CDR3 length is 13 residues. The CDR3 here is CASSPSGMDTQYF. The CDR3 DNA sequence: TGTGCCAGCAGCCCTAGTGGTATGGATACGCAGTATTTT.